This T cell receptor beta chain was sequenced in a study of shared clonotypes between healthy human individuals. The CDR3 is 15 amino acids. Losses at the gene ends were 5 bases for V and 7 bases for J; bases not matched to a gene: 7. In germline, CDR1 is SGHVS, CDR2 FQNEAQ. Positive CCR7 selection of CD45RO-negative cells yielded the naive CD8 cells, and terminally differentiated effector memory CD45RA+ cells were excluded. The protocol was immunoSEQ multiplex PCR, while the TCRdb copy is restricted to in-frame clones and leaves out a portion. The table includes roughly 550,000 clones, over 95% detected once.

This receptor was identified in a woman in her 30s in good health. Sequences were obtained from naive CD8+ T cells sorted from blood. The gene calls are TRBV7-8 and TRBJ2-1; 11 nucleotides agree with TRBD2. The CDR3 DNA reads TGTGCCAGCAGCACGCTAGCGGGAGGTCTTAATGAGCAGTTCTTC. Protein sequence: CASSTLAGGLNEQFF.